This T cell receptor beta chain was identified in a study of blood T cell repertoires in COVID-19. In the study overall: Italy, Spain and the United States were the sources of the convalescent and acute COVID-19 samples. PBMCs, B-cell-depleted T cells, or T cells were the source of the cDNA or gDNA that made up the material.

V was pared by 4 bases and J by 2 bases, with 10 bases of the junction left unmatched. The V gene's germline CDR1 is SGHRS and CDR2 YFSETQ. The CDR3 length is 16 residues. The authors' processing: Reference gene primer amplification gave nucleated cell count estimates. The data were produced by immunoSEQ multiplex PCR, yet TCRdb's version contains in-frame clones alone and is incomplete. V, J and clone size derive from that table, while D and trimming were established from the DNA sequence. The table lists 75,000 to 85,000 clones, around 82% of them singletons, with less than 8.5% in the top ten. The sequenced sample consisted of peripheral blood. The TCR was taken from a human donor in a cohort sampled during active COVID-19. The genes are TRBV5-1 and TRBJ2-5, with 8 bases lining up with TRBD2. The CDR3: CASSREGGIGQETQYF. DNA for the CDR3: TGCGCCAGCAGCCGGGAGGGCGGAATCGGGCAAGAGACCCAGTACTTC. The full variable domain, its missing parts supplied by reference TRBV5-1 and TRBJ2-5, is KAGVTQTPRYLIKTRGQQVTLSCSPISGHRSVSWYQQTPGQGLQFLFEYFSETQRNKGNFPGRFSGRQFSNSRSEMNVSTLELGDSALYLCASSREGGIGQETQYFGPGTRLLVL.